This T cell receptor beta chain is drawn from a study of neurological immune-mediated disorders. Overall study results and limits: No CDR3 amino acid sequences were shared by expanded clones across subjects, suggesting private repertoires in all groups.

This CDR3 spans 15 amino acids. V lost 4 bases, J lost 2 bases, and 7 bases stayed unmatched. Germline lookup yields CDR1 SGHAT and CDR2 FQNNGV. TCRdb reprocessed the 5' RACE reads with MiXCR, giving one entry per CDR3 protein. The sample has some 60,000 distinct CDR3 sequences, less than 10% seen once; the top ten hold approximately 12%. This clonotype occurred many times. Its antigen is currently unknown. Time point given: longitudinal time-point 2. The unsorted libraries were prepared from 2 million PBMCs (stored at -80 C). Sample: PBMCs. V is TRBV11-2 and J is TRBJ2-7; 8 bases match TRBD2. The source of this sequence is a man aged 25-45 years in good health. Written as DNA, the CDR3 is TGTGCCAGCAGCTCAATGTCGGGACTAGCCTACGAGCAGTACTTC. Encoded protein: CASSSMSGLAYEQYF.